One sample yielded the 7 T cell receptor beta chains listed below, sequenced in a study of T cells after yellow fever vaccination (dated by TCRdb to about 2019). The treatment or condition label corresponds to: live attenuated yellow fever vaccine strain. The receptor library was made with 5' RACE. Instrument used: Illumina HiSeq 2500. The public sequencing data were trimmed at Q25 with fastp and processed into clonotypes with MiXCR by TCRdb, which kept only in-frame beta chains. Merged by CDR3 protein, the rows form single entries marked with the most common genes and DNA. This sample lists 610,000 or so distinct CDR3 sequences; about 12% were detected once. About 16% of the sample lies in the top ten. The sample in question was PBMCs, obtained on the day of the yellow fever booster vaccination. Receptors were obtained from a man aged 25 to 40 who received the YFV17D yellow fever vaccine.

This clonotype occurred a few times. The genes are TRBV7-9 and TRBJ2-5; 8 bases fit TRBD1. Looked up from germline, CDR1 is SEHNR and CDR2 is FQNEAQ (reference sequence). J was trimmed by 2 bases and V by 5 bases; bases with no gene match: 7. This CDR3 contains 15 residues. The CDR3 here is CASSPGTGLQETQYF. The CDR3 DNA is TGTGCCAGCAGCCCCGGGACAGGATTACAAGAGACCCAGTACTTC.

This clonotype was seen more than once but under ten times. The rearrangement uses TRBV9 and TRBJ2-3, with 9 bases matching TRBD1. Per the germline V gene, CDR1 is SGDLS and CDR2 is YYNGEE. Losses at the gene ends were 3 bases for V and 4 bases for J; bases not matched to a gene: 9. The CDR3 runs 16 residues. The CDR3 DNA reads TGTGCCAGCAGCGCACCGGGACAGGGATCGTCAGATACGCAGTATTTT. As protein: CASSAPGQGSSDTQYF.

The V gene is TRBV9, the J gene TRBJ2-3; D gene ambiguous. Germline-derived CDR1 and CDR2 are SGDLS and YYNGEE. This CDR3 is 11 amino acids long. The germline V and J ends were trimmed by 7 bases and 6 bases, with 9 bases remaining between them. The CDR3: CASGDYDTQYF. The CDR3 DNA sequence: TGTGCCAGCGGGGATTATGATACGCAGTATTTT.

The genes are TRBV3-1 and TRBJ2-1; 14 positions match TRBD2. The CDR3 is made up of 19 amino acids. V trimming: 8 bases; J trimming: 0 bases; junction bases outside the gene matches: 12. Germline CDR1 reads LGHDT; CDR2 reads YNNKEL (reference sequence). Written as DNA, the CDR3 is TGTGCCAGCCCCGGCCGGACTAGCGGGAGGATGGGCTCCTACAATGAGCAGTTCTTC. It yields the protein CASPGRTSGRMGSYNEQFF.

There are a few counts of this clonotype. This chain joins TRBV4-3 and TRBJ2-1; 8 bases are shared with TRBD2. After removal of 0 bases from V and 10 bases from J, the junction contained 8 bases not matched to a gene. The CDR3 spans 15 residues. Germline values: CDR1 LGHNA, CDR2 YSLEER. The CDR3 here is CASSQDYSAGEEQFF. Here the CDR3 DNA reads TGCGCCAGCAGCCAAGATTATTCAGCGGGGGAAGAGCAGTTCTTC.

The chain links TRBV11-2 to TRBJ2-4, with 12 bases that match TRBD2. The junction had 8 bases not matched to a gene; V was cut back by 5 bases and J by 0 bases. This CDR3 comprises 18 residues. Germline CDR1 is SGHAT and CDR2 is FQNNGV. CDR3: CASSMTSGSRLAKNIQYF. CDR3 sequence (DNA): TGTGCCAGCAGCATGACTAGCGGGAGCAGGCTAGCCAAAAACATTCAGTACTTC.

This clonotype has more than one count but fewer than ten. The chain combines TRBV12-3 or TRBV12-4 with TRBJ1-5; TRBD1 agrees at 8 bases. V was clipped by 5 bases and J by 3 bases; unmatched bases: 9. The CDR3 contains 16 residues. The CDR3 nucleotides read TGTGCCAGCAGTCGGTCCGGACAGGGTCCCAATCAGCCCCAGCATTTT. Encoded protein: CASSRSGQGPNQPQHF.